This TCR beta chain comes out of a study of OX40 agonist ivuxolimab in advanced cancers. Overall study: At doses from 0.01 to 10 mg/kg, patients were given intravenous ivuxolimab every 2 weeks.

A note on this clone: The antigen is unknown.

The junction had 5 bases not matched to a gene; V was cut back by 4 bases and J by 7 bases. This CDR3 contains 14 residues. CDR1 and CDR2 from the germline V gene are SGHAT and FQDESV (reference sequence). Here immunoSEQ multiplex PCR was the method, and the copy in TCRdb shows in-frame clones only, minus some. Counted here are about 50,000 clones, roughly 84% occurring once; the ten biggest clones make up roughly 3%. Study conclusions and caveats: Partial responders treated at 0.1-3.0 mg/kg exhibited clonal expansion among the lowest measured.

This receptor was taken from an adult with an advanced solid tumor such as melanoma, head and neck, liver or kidney cancer. This chain connects TRBV11-1 to TRBJ2-3; 10 bases are a match to TRBD1. Material: CD4+ or CD8+ T cells sorted from blood, obtained in a trial of the OX40 agonist ivuxolimab. The CDR3 sequence: CASSSRDRGNTQYF. DNA of the CDR3: TGTGCCAGCAGCTCCCGGGACAGGGGTAATACGCAGTATTTT.